This T cell receptor beta chain was sequenced in a study of T cells in Graves' hyperthyroidism and ophthalmopathy. Study-wide findings and caveats: Within blood appeared most thyroid clonotypes that had expanded above 0.001.

Comment on this clonotype: What it recognizes is unknown.

Diagnosis rested on symptoms, serum thyroxine and TRAb, thyroid ultrasound, and orbital computed tomography. Authors of the study amplified TCR beta CDR3 regions from RNA transcripts. RT-PCR in the first round (using the HTBI primer set) targeted the TCR CDR3. TCRdb redid the calling of the multiplex PCR reads with MiXCR, one entry per CDR3 protein. Of 300,000 to 450,000 distinct CDR3 sequences in the sample, around 20% were seen once. The sequence derives from a man between 18 and 35 years old with Graves' ophthalmopathy. Input material: blood.

CDR3 amino acids: CASSPGRRAGNTIYF. For the CDR3, the DNA is TGTGCCAGCTCACCAGGGCGGAGAGCTGGAAACACCATATATTTT. The rearrangement joins TRBV18 to TRBJ1-3; D gene uncertain. This CDR3 comprises 15 residues. Trimming stripped 2 bases from V and 2 bases from J, with 10 bases between. CDR1 is KGHSH, CDR2 LQKENI, per germline.